These 15 T cell receptor beta chains originate from one sample sequenced in a study of control samples from healthy donors and cancer patients. Measured with immunoSEQ multiplex PCR; TCRdb has only the in-frame clones, and not every one. Among about 96,000 clones listed, over 85% were seen once. The sample comprised blood. These receptors were obtained from a man aged 18 to 29 in good health.

CDR3 residues: CASSPGHTYGYTF. Here the CDR3 DNA reads TGTGCCAGCAGCCCCGGACATACCTATGGCTACACCTTC. J is TRBJ1-2 and V is TRBV7-3; possibly TRBD1 for D (5 bases). This CDR3 has 13 residues. The V and J ends lost 5 bases and 4 bases respectively, with 11 bases between them. CDR1 SGHTA and CDR2 FQGTGA come from the germline V gene.

The V and J genes are TRBV6-1 and TRBJ1-1, with a possible D match to TRBD1 (5 bases). V shed 3 bases and J shed 1 base, with 6 bases lying between them. This CDR3 has 13 residues. Per germline, CDR1 MNHNS and CDR2 SASEGT. CDR3 amino acids: CASSDRENTEAFF. The CDR3 DNA reads as TGTGCCAGCAGTGACAGGGAGAACACTGAAGCTTTCTTT.

This clone was seen only once. The rearrangement joins TRBV2 to TRBJ2-1; D not certain. This CDR3 has 13 residues. The V gene lost 4 bases and the J gene lost 4 bases, with 8 bases spanning the gap. CDR1 and CDR2 from the germline V gene are SNHLY and FYNNEI. The CDR3 sequence is CASSVLGYNEQFF. The CDR3 DNA reads as TGTGCCAGCAGTGTCCTAGGATACAATGAGCAGTTCTTC.

V usage is TRBV23-1 and J usage is TRBJ1-5; 8 nucleotides agree with TRBD1. TRBV23-1 belongs to the ORF category, with a function that is uncertain. V lost 7 bases, J lost 0 bases, and 17 bases stayed unmatched. The CDR3 has 19 residues. CDR3 sequence (DNA): TGCGCCAGCATATCGACAGGGGACTGGAAAAGATATAGCAATCAGCCCCAGCATTTT. Protein sequence: CASISTGDWKRYSNQPQHF.

The rearrangement joins TRBV27 to TRBJ1-5, with D unclear. The germline V and J ends were trimmed by 0 bases and 7 bases, with 7 bases remaining between them. CDR1 is MNHEY, CDR2 SMNVEV, per germline (reference sequence). The CDR3 extends over 13 amino acids. The CDR3 DNA reads TGTGCCAGCAGTTTATCGGTATTCCAGCCCCAGCATTTT. Translated, it gives CASSLSVFQPQHF.

V and J are TRBV7-9 and TRBJ1-4; D remains ambiguous. V was clipped by 2 bases and J by 2 bases, with 15 bases between them. In germline, CDR1 is SEHNR, CDR2 FQNEAQ (reference sequence). This CDR3 is built from 17 residues. The CDR3, as DNA: TGTGCCAGCAGCTTAAAGGACCCTCGGGCGACTAATGAAAAACTGTTTTTT. It yields the protein CASSLKDPRATNEKLFF.

The chain links TRBV13 to TRBJ2-7, with 12 bases aligning to TRBD2. The CDR3 runs 16 residues. V lost 5 bases, J lost 6 bases, and 11 bases stayed unmatched. CDR1 is PRHDT, CDR2 FYEKMQ, per germline (reference sequence). This CDR3 is CASSEGLAGQGGEQYF. The DNA for the CDR3 is TGTGCCAGCAGCGAAGGACTAGCGGGACAGGGAGGCGAGCAGTACTTC. Supplemented by reference TRBV13 and TRBJ2-7, the full variable domain reads AAGVIQSPRHLIKEKRETATLKCYPIPRHDTVYWYQQGPGQDPQFLISFYEKMQSDKGSIPDRFSAQQFSDYHSELNMSSLELGDSALYFCASSEGLAGQGGEQYFGPGTRLTVT.

The CDR3: CSASSGANTGELFF. CDR3 bases: TGCAGTGCTAGTAGCGGGGCGAACACCGGGGAGCTGTTTTTT. The V and J genes are TRBV20-1 and TRBJ2-2, with 8 nucleotides matching TRBD2. This CDR3 region has 14 residues. Germline loops: CDR1 DFQATT, CDR2 SNEGSKA (reference sequence). V lost 3 bases, J lost 0 bases, and 0 bases stayed unmatched.

The J gene is TRBJ2-7, the V gene TRBV2, with a tentative D call TRBD2 (6 bases). Germline loops: CDR1 SNHLY, CDR2 FYNNEI. The CDR3 totals 11 residues. Trimming took 6 bases from V and 5 from J, leaving 8 bases between them. The CDR3 here is CASSGTDEQYF. The CDR3 region has the DNA TGTGCCAGCAGCGGGACTGACGAGCAGTACTTC.

The rearrangement joins TRBV9 to TRBJ2-2, with 8 bases matching TRBD2. Germline-derived CDR1 and CDR2 are SGDLS and YYNGEE. The V gene end was trimmed by 4 bases and the J gene end by 2 bases; junction bases not matched to a gene: 10. The CDR3 length is 17 residues. The CDR3 loop reads CASSPRYAGGNTGELFF. The CDR3 region has the DNA TGTGCCAGCAGCCCCCGGTACGCGGGGGGTAACACCGGGGAGCTGTTTTTT.

The V gene is TRBV29-1, the J gene TRBJ1-1, with 8 bases aligning to TRBD1. CDR1 and CDR2 from the germline V gene are SQVTM and ANQGSEA. With V trimmed by 2 bases and J by 7 bases, 6 bases remained unmatched. The CDR3 spans 13 residues. The CDR3 sequence: CSVELDRAGEAFF. The CDR3 DNA reads TGCAGCGTTGAACTGGACAGGGCGGGTGAAGCTTTCTTT.

V and J are TRBV5-1 and TRBJ2-7, with 8 bases that match TRBD1. The CDR3 covers 14 residues. Germline values: CDR1 SGHRS, CDR2 YFSETQ. Germline trimming cut 6 bases from V and 6 bases from J; bases unmatched to any gene: 11. CDR3 loop: CASTHTTGVVEQYF. CDR3 bases: TGCGCCAGCACTCACACGACAGGGGTGGTCGAGCAGTACTTC.

The chain is built from TRBV4-1 and TRBJ1-2; TRBD1 might be the D (6 bases). There are 15 residues in the CDR3. Looked up from germline, CDR1 is MGHRA and CDR2 is YSYEKL. Trimming took off 0 bases at V and 4 bases at J, with 12 bases between the two ends. DNA of the CDR3: TGCGCCAGCAGCCAAGAGGTAACAGGGATCTATGGCTACACCTTC. This gives the protein CASSQEVTGIYGYTF.

CDR3 DNA: TGTGCCAGCAGCGTAGACTTCCTAGCGGGGATCACAGATACGCAGTATTTT. Translating gives CASSVDFLAGITDTQYF. This rearrangement joins TRBV9 to TRBJ2-3, with 9 bases that match TRBD2. The CDR3 loop spans 17 amino acids. The germline CDR1 and CDR2 sequences are SGDLS and YYNGEE. Trimming removed 0 bases from V and 2 bases from J; junction bases left unmatched: 7.

The chain combines TRBV3-1 (or the pseudogene TRBV3-2) with TRBJ1-1; the D is unclear. V was pared by 4 bases and J by 6 bases, with 6 bases between. CDR1 and CDR2 (germline): LGHDT, YNNKEL (reference sequence). The length of the CDR3 is 11 residues. CDR3 nucleotide sequence: TGTGCCAGCAGCCGGACCTCTGAAGCTTTCTTT. Protein: CASSRTSEAFF.